This section outlines one T cell receptor (beta chain) sequence together with its context. What it binds is unknown. With 5 bases clipped from V and 3 bases from J, the junction kept 9 bases outside the gene matches. The CDR3 contains 15 residues. Germline values: CDR1 MNHNS, CDR2 SASEGT. The data stem from a study of T cell clones after liver transplantation. Turning to the study itself: Immunosuppression withdrawal was tried within 2 years after liver transplantation in this trial. Study results and limitations: Low donor cell numbers restricted donor-reactive repertoire measurement in a couple of subjects.

Clones were read by immunoSEQ multiplex PCR, and TCRdb kept only the in-frame ones, dropping some. This sample carries 20,000 to 25,000 clones, approximately 80% of them seen once, and the ten largest clones take about 32%. The chain links TRBV6-1 to TRBJ1-2; 7 bases match TRBD1. The clonotype was recovered from a human patient who received a liver transplant. Some T cells here may be from the graft donor. Source: CD8+ T cells from blood, taken around 52 months after liver transplant. This chain's CDR3 is CASSLRDSAYYGYTF. The CDR3 DNA reads as TGTGCCAGCAGTCTCCGGGACAGCGCCTACTATGGCTACACCTTC.